The 14 T cell receptor beta chains reported below all come from one sample, sequenced in a study of cytomegalovirus exposure and HLA in healthy donors. With 60 Vbeta and 13 Jbeta primers, the PCR was carried out. Produced via immunoSEQ multiplex PCR; TCRdb's table is partial and in-frame only. The sample consists of approximately 97,000 clones, 77% of them appearing once. Sequencing was performed on PBMCs. These receptor sequences come from a male donor in good health and CMV-seropositive.

The genes are TRBV7-9 and TRBJ2-1; TRBD2 agrees at 11 bases. The germline V gene encodes CDR1 SEHNR and CDR2 FQNEAQ (reference sequence). After removal of 4 bases from V and 2 bases from J, the junction contained 4 bases not matched to a gene. CDR3 length: 16 amino acids. CDR3 in amino acids: CASSSRTSGPYNEQFF. CDR3 nucleotides: TGTGCCAGCAGCTCCCGGACTAGCGGGCCCTACAATGAGCAGTTCTTC.

Only one count was recorded for this clone. The chain is built from TRBV19 and TRBJ2-3, with 11 bases matching TRBD1. Germline loops: CDR1 LNHDA, CDR2 SQIVND (reference sequence). J gave up 1 base and V 5 bases, and 5 bases lay outside the gene matches. CDR3 size: 16 residues. Here the CDR3 reads CASSAGTGGGTDTQYF. CDR3 nucleotide sequence: TGTGCCAGTAGTGCTGGGACAGGGGGTGGCACAGATACGCAGTATTTT.

In its sample, this clone was seen once. This chain joins TRBV6-5 and TRBJ2-7, with 8 bases aligning to TRBD1. The CDR3 is 14 amino acids. Trimming at V came to 8 bases and at J to 0 bases, leaving 6 bases not matched to a gene. CDR1 MNHEY and CDR2 SVGAGI come from the germline V gene. As DNA, the CDR3 is TGTGCCAGCGGGGGGACAGGACGCTCCTACGAGCAGTACTTC. Amino acids: CASGGTGRSYEQYF.

The CDR3 protein is CASSQEPRQRYNEQFF. DNA for the CDR3: TGCGCCAGCAGCCAAGAGCCAAGACAGAGGTACAATGAGCAGTTCTTC. The rearrangement links TRBV4-3 to TRBJ2-1; D might be TRBD1 (5 bases). This CDR3 is 16 amino acids long. Germline V gene lookup returns CDR1 LGHNA and CDR2 YSLEER. V was cut by 0 bases and J by 4 bases, with 13 bases left in between.

This chain joins TRBV5-6 and TRBJ1-6; 7 bases agree with TRBD1. Germline CDR1 SGHDT, CDR2 YYEEEE. V trimming: 7 bases; J trimming: 4 bases; junction bases outside the gene matches: 5. The CDR3 runs 14 residues. CDR3 nucleotide sequence: TGTGCCAGCGGGACGGGACAGTATAATTCACCCCTCCACTTT. It is translated as CASGTGQYNSPLHF.

As DNA, the CDR3 is TGTGCCAGCAGCTTTTACGGGACTAGCGGGAGAGGGGAGCAGTACTTC. Its protein product is CASSFYGTSGRGEQYF. This chain uses TRBV7-2 with TRBJ2-7; 14 positions agree with TRBD2. Germline V gives CDR1 SGHTA, CDR2 FQGNSA. V was pared by 3 bases and J by 7 bases, with 8 bases of the junction left unmatched. The CDR3 sequence is 16 residues long. Supplemented by reference TRBV7-2 and TRBJ2-7, the full variable domain reads GAGVSQSPSNKVTEKGKDVELRCDPISGHTALYWYRQSLGQGLEFLIYFQGNSAPDKSGLPSDRFSAERTGGSVSTLTIQRTQQEDSAVYLCASSFYGTSGRGEQYFGPGTRLTVT.

This clone was picked up a small number of times. The chain couples TRBV7-2 to TRBJ2-3; D remains unclear. The V end was cut by 5 bases, the J end by 5 bases, with 14 bases between. The CDR3 runs 14 residues. Germline V gene data show CDR1 as SGHTA and CDR2 as FQGNSA. The CDR3 DNA reads TGTGCCAGCAGCCGAGATCATACAGAAGATACGCAGTATTTT. This gives the protein CASSRDHTEDTQYF.

With respect to this clone: Other DNA sequences within the sample encode an identical CDR3. The chain is built from TRBV7-9 and TRBJ2-7; 12 nucleotides line up with TRBD2. V lost 5 bases to trimming and J lost 7 bases; unmatched junction nucleotides: 12. Per the germline V gene, CDR1 is SEHNR and CDR2 is FQNEAQ (reference sequence). This CDR3 is built from 16 residues. The CDR3 DNA sequence: TGTGCCAGCAGCCTACTGCTAACTAGCGGGAGGTATGAGCAGTACTTC. It encodes CASSLLLTSGRYEQYF. The variable domain in full, with the rest retrieved from reference TRBV7-9 and TRBJ2-7, is DTGVSQNPRHKITKRGQNVTFRCDPISEHNRLYWYRQTLGQGPEFLTYFQNEAQLEKSRLLSDRFSAERPKGSFSTLEIQRTEQGDSAMYLCASSLLLTSGRYEQYFGPGTRLTVT.

The rearrangement links TRBV5-4 to TRBJ1-5, with D unclear. V lost 0 bases to trimming and J lost 7 bases, with 8 bases between them. CDR1 and CDR2 from the germline V gene are SGHNT and YYREEE (reference sequence). The CDR3 consists of 13 residues. As DNA, the CDR3 is TGTGCCAGCAGCTTGGACAGTCACCAGCCCCAGCATTTT. It translates to CASSLDSHQPQHF.

This chain connects TRBV19 to TRBJ2-3; D is unclear. The CDR3 is 14 amino acids. CDR1 LNHDA and CDR2 SQIVND come from the germline V gene (reference sequence). With 5 bases removed from V and 5 bases from J, the gap between germline ends came to 14 bases. This CDR3 reads CASSRGITIDTQYF. CDR3 nucleotide sequence: TGTGCCAGTAGTCGAGGAATAACAATAGATACGCAGTATTTT.

V is TRBV5-1 and J is TRBJ1-5, with 7 bases matching TRBD1. The length of the CDR3 is 14 residues. Per the germline V gene, CDR1 is SGHRS and CDR2 is YFSETQ. Trimming took 0 bases from V and 6 from J; bases not matched to a gene: 3. This CDR3 is CASSLGQGTQPQHF. For the CDR3, the DNA is TGCGCCAGCAGCTTGGGACAGGGTACTCAGCCCCAGCATTTT. Full variable domain (outside the CDR3, taken from reference TRBV5-1 and TRBJ1-5): KAGVTQTPRYLIKTRGQQVTLSCSPISGHRSVSWYQQTPGQGLQFLFEYFSETQRNKGNFPGRFSGRQFSNSRSEMNVSTLELGDSALYLCASSLGQGTQPQHFGDGTRLSIL.

The V call is TRBV28, the J call TRBJ1-5; D unresolved. The germline V gene has CDR1 MDHEN and CDR2 SYDVKM. The CDR3 runs to 15 residues. V lost 3 bases to trimming and J lost 1 base, with 10 bases between them. The DNA for the CDR3 is TGTGCCAGCAGTTTTATGGGGAGGAGCAATCAGCCCCAGCATTTT. Residues: CASSFMGRSNQPQHF.

This clone showed up just a few times. The V call is TRBV28, the J call TRBJ2-2; the match to TRBD1 covers 7 bases. CDR1 and CDR2 (germline): MDHEN, SYDVKM. V was clipped by 1 base and J by 3 bases; unmatched bases: 11. This CDR3 contains 18 residues. CDR3 in DNA: TGTGCCAGCAGTTTATTGATGTTAAGGGGGCCGCACACCGGGGAGCTGTTTTTT. It specifies CASSLLMLRGPHTGELFF.

CDR3 protein: CASSLVSGPSYEQYF. CDR3 sequence (DNA): TGTGCCAGCAGCTTAGTTAGCGGACCCTCCTACGAGCAGTACTTC. V usage is TRBV7-2 and J usage is TRBJ2-7, with TRBD2 as a possible D gene (6 bases). In germline, CDR1 is SGHTA, CDR2 FQGNSA. Trimming removed 1 base at V and 0 bases at J, with 10 bases between. This CDR3 region has 15 residues.